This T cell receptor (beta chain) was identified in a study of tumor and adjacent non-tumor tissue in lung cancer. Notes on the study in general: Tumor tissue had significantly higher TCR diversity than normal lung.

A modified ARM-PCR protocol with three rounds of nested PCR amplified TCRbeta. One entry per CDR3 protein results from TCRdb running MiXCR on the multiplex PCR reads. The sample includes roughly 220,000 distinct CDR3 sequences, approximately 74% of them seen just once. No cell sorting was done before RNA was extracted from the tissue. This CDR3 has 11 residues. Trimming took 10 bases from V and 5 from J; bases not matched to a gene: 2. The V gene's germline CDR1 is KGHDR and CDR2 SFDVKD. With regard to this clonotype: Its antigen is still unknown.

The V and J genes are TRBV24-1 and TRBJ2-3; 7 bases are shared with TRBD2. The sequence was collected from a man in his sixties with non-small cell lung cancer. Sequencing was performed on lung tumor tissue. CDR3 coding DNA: TGTGCCACGGCGGGGGTAGATACGCAGTATTTT. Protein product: CATAGVDTQYF.